The clone carrying this T cell receptor beta chain showed up many times. What it binds is unknown. These data belong to a study of T cell repertoires in cytomegalovirus infection. For the study at large: Both CMV infection and a matching HLA type were indicated by public TCR beta signatures.

A single record per CDR3 protein comes from TCRdb applying MiXCR to the reads. This repertoire shows fewer than 350,000 distinct CDR3 sequences, more than 8% found once; its top ten account for around 4%. The CDR3 has 15 residues. Germline CDR1 LNHNV, CDR2 YYDKDF (reference sequence). The V and J ends lost 8 bases and 9 bases, in that order; junction bases with no gene match: 15. Study results and caveats: There were carriers of CMV plus the relevant HLA, and cumulative public TCR beta family frequency identified them. Dominating the ex vivo response were TCR beta clonotypes that were CMV-specific and HLA-C-restricted.

The source is a human donor in good health (CMV status not recorded). Some clones in this sample may be carry-over from other donors' samples. The sample comprised PBMCs. The chain recombines TRBV15 with TRBJ1-5, with 8 bases matching TRBD1. CDR3 bases: TGTGCCACCCAAAAAGACAGGGGCCCCGTGTTGCCCCAGCATTTT. Protein sequence: CATQKDRGPVLPQHF.